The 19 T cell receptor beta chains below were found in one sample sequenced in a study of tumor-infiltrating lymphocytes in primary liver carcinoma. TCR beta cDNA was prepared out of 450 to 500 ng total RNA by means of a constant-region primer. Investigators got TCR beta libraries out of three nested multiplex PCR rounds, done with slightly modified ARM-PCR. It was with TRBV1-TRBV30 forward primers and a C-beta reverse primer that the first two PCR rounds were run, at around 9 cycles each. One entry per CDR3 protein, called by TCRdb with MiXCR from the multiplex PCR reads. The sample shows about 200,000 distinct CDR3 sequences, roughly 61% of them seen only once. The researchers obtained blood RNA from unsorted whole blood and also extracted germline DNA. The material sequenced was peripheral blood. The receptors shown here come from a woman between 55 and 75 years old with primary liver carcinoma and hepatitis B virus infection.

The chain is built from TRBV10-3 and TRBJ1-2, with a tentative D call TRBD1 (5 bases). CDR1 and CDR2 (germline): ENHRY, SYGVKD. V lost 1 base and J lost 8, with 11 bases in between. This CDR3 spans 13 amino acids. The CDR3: CAISELQGAGYTF. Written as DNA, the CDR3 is TGTGCCATCAGTGAGTTGCAGGGTGCGGGCTACACCTTC.

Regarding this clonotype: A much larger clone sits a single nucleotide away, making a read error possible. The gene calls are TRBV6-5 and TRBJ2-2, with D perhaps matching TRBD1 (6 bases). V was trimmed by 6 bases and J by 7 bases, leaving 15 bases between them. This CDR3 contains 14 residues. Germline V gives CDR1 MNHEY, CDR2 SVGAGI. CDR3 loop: CASRMVRDIGELFF. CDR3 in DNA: TGTGCCAGCAGAATGGTGAGGGACATCGGGGAGCTGTTTTTT.

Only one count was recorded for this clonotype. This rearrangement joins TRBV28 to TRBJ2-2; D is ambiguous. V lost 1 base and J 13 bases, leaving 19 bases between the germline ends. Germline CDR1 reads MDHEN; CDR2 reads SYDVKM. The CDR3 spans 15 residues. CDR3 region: CASSLYPANTWGLFF. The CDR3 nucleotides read TGTGCCAGCAGTTTATACCCAGCGAACACCTGGGGGCTGTTTTTT. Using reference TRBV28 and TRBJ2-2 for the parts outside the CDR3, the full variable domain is DVKVTQSSRYLVKRTGEKVFLECVQDMDHENMFWYRQDPGLGLRLIYFSYDVKMKEKGDIPEGYSVSREKKERFSLILESASTNQTSMYLCASSLYPANTWGLFFGEGSRLTVL.

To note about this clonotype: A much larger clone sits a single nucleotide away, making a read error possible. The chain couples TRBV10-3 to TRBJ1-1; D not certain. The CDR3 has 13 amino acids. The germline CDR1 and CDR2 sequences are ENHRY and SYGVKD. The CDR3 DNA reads TGTGCCATCAGTGACAGGATGAACACTGAAGCTTACTTT. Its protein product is CAISDRMNTEAYF.

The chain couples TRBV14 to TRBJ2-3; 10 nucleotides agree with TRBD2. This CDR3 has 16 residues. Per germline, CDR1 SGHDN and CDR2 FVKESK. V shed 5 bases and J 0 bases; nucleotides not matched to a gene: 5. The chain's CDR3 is CASSYGLAVSTDTQYF. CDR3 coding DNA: TGTGCCAGCAGCTATGGACTAGCGGTTAGCACAGATACGCAGTATTTT.

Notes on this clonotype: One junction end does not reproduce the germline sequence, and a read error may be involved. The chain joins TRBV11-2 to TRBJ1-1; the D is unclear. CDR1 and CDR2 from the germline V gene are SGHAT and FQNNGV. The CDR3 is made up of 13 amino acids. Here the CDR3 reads CASSRAGNTGAIF. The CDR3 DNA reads TGTGCCAGCAGCAGGGCTGGGAACACTGGAGCTATCTTT. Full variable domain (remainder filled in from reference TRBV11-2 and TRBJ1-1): EAGVAQSPRYKIIEKRQSVAFWCNPISGHATLYWYQQILGQGPKLLIQFQNNGVVDDSQLPKDRFSAERLKGVDSTLKIQPAKLEDSAVYLCASSRAGNTGAIFGQGTRLTVV.

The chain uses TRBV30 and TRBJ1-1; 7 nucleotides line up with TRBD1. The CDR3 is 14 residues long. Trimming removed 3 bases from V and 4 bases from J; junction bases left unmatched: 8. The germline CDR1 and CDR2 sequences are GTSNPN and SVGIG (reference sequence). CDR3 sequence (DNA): TGTGCCTGGAGGGACGACAGGGATGTCACTGAAGCTTTCTTT. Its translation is CAWRDDRDVTEAFF.

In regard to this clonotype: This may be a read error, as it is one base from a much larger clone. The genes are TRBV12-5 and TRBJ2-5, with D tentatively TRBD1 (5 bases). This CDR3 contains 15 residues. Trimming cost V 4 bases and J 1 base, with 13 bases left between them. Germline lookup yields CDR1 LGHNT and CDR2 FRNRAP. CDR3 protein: CASGWMTESQETQYF. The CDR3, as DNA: TGTGCTAGTGGTTGGATGACAGAAAGCCAAGAGACCCAGTACTTC.

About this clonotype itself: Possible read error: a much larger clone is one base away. In DNA form, the CDR3 reads TGTGCCAGCAGTCGGGCTAGCACCTACGAGCAGTACTTC. Amino acids: CASSRASTYEQYF. The V gene is TRBV12-3 or TRBV12-4, the J gene TRBJ2-7; tentative D call: TRBD2 (5 bases). The CDR3 sequence is 13 residues long. V lost 5 bases to trimming and J lost 2 bases, with 10 bases between them.

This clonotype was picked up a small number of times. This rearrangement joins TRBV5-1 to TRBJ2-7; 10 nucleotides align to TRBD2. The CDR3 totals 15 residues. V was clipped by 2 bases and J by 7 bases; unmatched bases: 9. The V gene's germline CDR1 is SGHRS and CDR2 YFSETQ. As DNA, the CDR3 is TGCGCCAGCAGCTTAGGGCTAGCGGGAGAGAAAGAGCAGTACTTC. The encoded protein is CASSLGLAGEKEQYF. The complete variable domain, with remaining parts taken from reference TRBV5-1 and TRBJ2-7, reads KAGVTQTPRYLIKTRGQQVTLSCSPISGHRSVSWYQQTPGQGLQFLFEYFSETQRNKGNFPGRFSGRQFSNSRSEMNVSTLELGDSALYLCASSLGLAGEKEQYFGPGTRLTVT.

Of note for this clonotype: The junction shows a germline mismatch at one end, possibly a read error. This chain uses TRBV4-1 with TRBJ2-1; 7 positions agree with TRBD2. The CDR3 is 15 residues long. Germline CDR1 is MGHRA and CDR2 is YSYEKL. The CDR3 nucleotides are TGCGCCAGCAACCAAGTCCGCGGGAGAGGTGAAGAGCAGTTCTTC. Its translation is CASNQVRGRGEEQFF.

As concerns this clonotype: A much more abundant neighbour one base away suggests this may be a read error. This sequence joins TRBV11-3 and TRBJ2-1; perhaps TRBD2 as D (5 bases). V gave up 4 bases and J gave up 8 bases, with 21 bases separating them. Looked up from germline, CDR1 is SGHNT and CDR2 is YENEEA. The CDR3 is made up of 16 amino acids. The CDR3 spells CASSSPGDHMGDEQFF. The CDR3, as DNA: TGTGCCAGCAGCTCCCCGGGCGACCACATGGGAGATGAGCAGTTCTTC.

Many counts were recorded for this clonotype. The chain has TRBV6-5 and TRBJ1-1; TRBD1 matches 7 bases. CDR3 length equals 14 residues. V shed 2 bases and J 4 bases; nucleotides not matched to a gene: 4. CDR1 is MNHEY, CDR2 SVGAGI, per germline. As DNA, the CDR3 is TGTGCCAGCAGTTACAGGGGGCTTGGCACTGAAGCTTTCTTT. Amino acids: CASSYRGLGTEAFF.

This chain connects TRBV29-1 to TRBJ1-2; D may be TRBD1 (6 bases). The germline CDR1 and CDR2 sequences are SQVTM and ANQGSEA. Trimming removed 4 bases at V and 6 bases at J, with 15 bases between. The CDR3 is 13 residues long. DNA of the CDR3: TGCAGCGTTGGAGAGGGGGAGTGGAATGGCTACACCTTC. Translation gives CSVGEGEWNGYTF.

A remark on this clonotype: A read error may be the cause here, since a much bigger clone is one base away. Written as DNA, the CDR3 is TGTGCCAGCAGTTTGTTTGGCGGGCACTCCTACGAGCAGTACTTC. It specifies CASSLFGGHSYEQYF. The chain couples TRBV12-3 or TRBV12-4 to TRBJ2-7; perhaps TRBD2 as D (5 bases). This CDR3 is 15 amino acids long. The germline V and J ends were trimmed by 3 bases and 0 bases, with 12 bases remaining between them.

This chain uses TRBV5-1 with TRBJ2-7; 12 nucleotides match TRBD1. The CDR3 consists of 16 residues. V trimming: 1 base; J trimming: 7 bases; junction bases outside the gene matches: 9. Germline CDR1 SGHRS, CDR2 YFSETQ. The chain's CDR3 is CASSLSSGQGAGEQYF. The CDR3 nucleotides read TGCGCCAGCAGCTTGAGTTCGGGACAGGGGGCTGGGGAGCAGTACTTC.

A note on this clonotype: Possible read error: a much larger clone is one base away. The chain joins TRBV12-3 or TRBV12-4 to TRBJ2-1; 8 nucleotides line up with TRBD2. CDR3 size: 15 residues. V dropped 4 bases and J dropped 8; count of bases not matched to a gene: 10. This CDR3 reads CASSSLLAEGDEQFF. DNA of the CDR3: TGTGCCAGCAGTTCATTACTAGCGGAGGGGGATGAGCAGTTCTTC.

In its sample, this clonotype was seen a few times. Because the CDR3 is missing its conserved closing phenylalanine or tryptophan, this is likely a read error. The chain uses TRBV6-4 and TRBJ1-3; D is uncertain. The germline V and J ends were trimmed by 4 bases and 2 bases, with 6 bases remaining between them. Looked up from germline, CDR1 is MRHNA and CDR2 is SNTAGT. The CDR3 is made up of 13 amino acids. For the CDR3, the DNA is TGTGCCAGCAGTGCCGATCCTGGAAACACCATATATTCT. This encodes CASSADPGNTIYS.

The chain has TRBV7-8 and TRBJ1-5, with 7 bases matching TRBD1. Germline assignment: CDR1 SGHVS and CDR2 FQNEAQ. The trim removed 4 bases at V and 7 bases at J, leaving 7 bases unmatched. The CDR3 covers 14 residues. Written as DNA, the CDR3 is TGTGCCAGCAGCTCGACAGGGCGGGGGCAGCCCCAGCATTTT. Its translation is CASSSTGRGQPQHF.